The 30 T cell receptor beta chains in this list originate from one sample, sequenced in a study of shared clonotypes between healthy human individuals. Clones were sequenced by immunoSEQ multiplex PCR, and TCRdb holds only the in-frame ones, with some missing. The sample carries more than 2 million clones, roughly 96% recorded once. The sample comprised naive CD4+ T cells sorted from blood. Indicated subset: CD45RA+ positively selected. Every receptor here comes from a man younger than 30 in good health.

The J gene is TRBJ1-2, the V gene TRBV7-2, with D maybe TRBD1 (6 bases). CDR3 length: 13 amino acids. The V and J ends lost 2 bases and 7 bases respectively, with 11 bases between them. Germline-derived CDR1 and CDR2 are SGHTA and FQGNSA. The CDR3 here is CASSLYGGLGYTF. DNA of the CDR3: TGTGCCAGCAGCTTATATGGGGGGCTTGGCTACACCTTC.

J is TRBJ2-3 and V is TRBV9, with 7 bases that match TRBD2. The CDR3 sequence is 14 residues long. CDR1 and CDR2 from the germline V gene are SGDLS and YYNGEE. Trimming cost V 0 bases and J 8 bases; bases outside gene matches: 6. The CDR3 is CASSVVAGEATQYF. The CDR3 coding sequence is TGTGCCAGCAGCGTAGTTGCGGGAGAGGCTACGCAGTATTTT.

The chain links TRBV18 to TRBJ1-6; perhaps TRBD1 as D (5 bases). Trimming shortened V by 8 bases and J by 10 bases, and 18 bases separated the two germline ends. Germline CDR1 is KGHSH and CDR2 is LQKENI. The CDR3 runs 14 residues. DNA of the CDR3: TGTGCCAGCCGACTTACAGGCGAGGGGTCACCCCTCCACTTT. The encoded protein is CASRLTGEGSPLHF.

The chain has TRBV2 and TRBJ2-1, with TRBD2 as a possible D gene (5 bases). V lost 5 bases and J lost 7, with 12 bases in between. From germline, CDR1 is SNHLY and CDR2 FYNNEI. The CDR3 covers 13 residues. This chain's CDR3 is CASSLLAGNEQFF. CDR3 DNA: TGTGCCAGCAGTCTGCTAGCAGGTAATGAGCAGTTCTTC.

This chain joins TRBV15 and TRBJ1-6; TRBD1 matches at 7 bases. CDR3 length: 16 amino acids. After removal of 5 bases from V and 7 bases from J, the junction contained 11 bases not matched to a gene. Per the germline V gene, CDR1 is LNHNV and CDR2 is YYDKDF (reference sequence). The CDR3, as DNA: TGTGCCACCAGCCTTGGAAGACAGGGAATCAATTCACCCCTCCACTTT. Its translation: CATSLGRQGINSPLHF.

The chain recombines TRBV5-1 with TRBJ1-5; 10 bases are a match to TRBD1. The CDR3 spans 15 residues. Germline V gene data show CDR1 as SGHRS and CDR2 as YFSETQ. V dropped 0 bases and J dropped 7; count of bases not matched to a gene: 4. The CDR3 here is CASSLEGTGVQPQHF. CDR3 nucleotides: TGCGCCAGCAGCTTGGAAGGGACAGGGGTACAGCCCCAGCATTTT. The whole variable domain, filled in from reference TRBV5-1 and TRBJ1-5, reads KAGVTQTPRYLIKTRGQQVTLSCSPISGHRSVSWYQQTPGQGLQFLFEYFSETQRNKGNFPGRFSGRQFSNSRSEMNVSTLELGDSALYLCASSLEGTGVQPQHFGDGTRLSIL.

This chain connects TRBV25-1 to TRBJ1-5; no reliable D call. Trimming took off 6 bases at V and 4 bases at J, with 10 bases between the two ends. There are 13 residues in the CDR3. CDR1 and CDR2 (germline): MGHDK, SYGVNS. The CDR3 is CASSEGGNQPQHF. CDR3 bases: TGTGCCAGCAGCGAGGGAGGGAATCAGCCCCAGCATTTT.

This sequence joins TRBV2 and TRBJ2-6; unclear D gene. The CDR3 has 14 amino acids. Germline assignment: CDR1 SNHLY and CDR2 FYNNEI. Trimming took off 5 bases at V and 4 bases at J, with 9 bases between the two ends. The CDR3 here is CASSSSRGANVLTF. CDR3 DNA sequence: TGTGCCAGCAGTTCCTCTAGGGGGGCCAACGTCCTGACTTTC.

This chain uses TRBV6-5 with TRBJ1-1; weak D call: TRBD1 (5 bases). V was trimmed by 5 bases and J by 3 bases, leaving 7 bases between them. Germline V gene data show CDR1 as MNHEY and CDR2 as SVGAGI. This CDR3 is 12 amino acids long. The CDR3: CASSIGDTEAFF. CDR3 nucleotide sequence: TGTGCCAGCAGTATAGGGGACACTGAAGCTTTCTTT.

The chain employs TRBV6-5 and TRBJ1-5; D remains ambiguous. The V end was cut by 0 bases, the J end by 2 bases, with 11 bases between. Per the germline V gene, CDR1 is MNHEY and CDR2 is SVGAGI. The CDR3 is 16 residues long. CDR3 sequence: CASSYSADLRNQPQHF. The CDR3 nucleotides read TGTGCCAGCAGTTACTCGGCAGACTTACGCAATCAGCCCCAGCATTTT.

The gene calls are TRBV27 and TRBJ1-6; TRBD1 matches at 7 bases. The CDR3 extends over 14 amino acids. V lost 6 bases to trimming and J lost 13 bases; unmatched junction nucleotides: 12. From germline, CDR1 is MNHEY and CDR2 SMNVEV (reference sequence). The CDR3 is CASSPQGLTHPLHF. DNA of the CDR3: TGTGCCAGCAGCCCACAGGGGCTGACTCACCCCCTCCACTTT.

J is TRBJ1-1 and V is TRBV18; D not resolved. Germline V gene sequence: CDR1 KGHSH, CDR2 LQKENI. The CDR3 is 15 amino acids. With 3 bases removed from V and 0 bases from J, the gap between germline ends came to 11 bases. This CDR3 is CASSPVRNMNTEAFF. CDR3 DNA sequence: TGTGCCAGCTCACCTGTAAGGAACATGAACACTGAAGCTTTCTTT.

The rearrangement links TRBV11-3 to TRBJ2-3; D is perhaps TRBD1 (5 bases). CDR1 and CDR2 (germline): SGHNT, YENEEA. The CDR3 is 13 amino acids. Trimming shortened V by 0 bases and J by 4 bases, and 5 bases separated the two germline ends. The CDR3 DNA follows: TGTGCCAGCAGCTTAGAAGGGGCAGATACGCAGTATTTT. This gives the protein CASSLEGADTQYF.

The J gene is TRBJ2-7, the V gene TRBV19; no clear D gene. In germline, CDR1 is LNHDA, CDR2 SQIVND (reference sequence). V lost 4 bases to trimming and J lost 2 bases, with 12 bases between them. The CDR3 consists of 14 residues. CDR3 in amino acids: CASSSQVGPYEQYF. As DNA, the CDR3 is TGTGCCAGTAGTAGCCAGGTGGGTCCCTACGAGCAGTACTTC.

In nucleotides, the CDR3 is TGTGCCAGCAGCTCCACCGGGGCCTTAGAGACCCAGTACTTC. The encoded protein is CASSSTGALETQYF. This chain joins TRBV7-9 and TRBJ2-5; possibly TRBD1 or TRBD2 for D (5 bases each). The germline CDR1 and CDR2 sequences are SEHNR and FQNEAQ (reference sequence). The CDR3 contains 14 residues. V was shortened by 4 bases and J by 4 bases, with 13 bases between the two germline ends. Together with reference TRBV7-9 and TRBJ2-5, the CDR3 gives the full variable domain: DTGVSQNPRHKITKRGQNVTFRCDPISEHNRLYWYRQTLGQGPEFLTYFQNEAQLEKSRLLSDRFSAERPKGSFSTLEIQRTEQGDSAMYLCASSSTGALETQYFGPGTRLLVL.

The rearrangement links TRBV6-6 to TRBJ1-1, with a possible D match to TRBD1 (5 bases). This CDR3 has 13 residues. CDR1 MNHNY and CDR2 SVGAGI come from the germline V gene (reference sequence). Trimming took off 7 bases at V and 1 base at J, with 10 bases between the two ends. CDR3 nucleotides: TGTGCCAGCAAAGGGGCCGGGAACACTGAAGCTTTCTTT. It codes for CASKGAGNTEAFF.

With respect to this clone: The same CDR3 arises from other DNA sequences in this sample as well. The chain joins TRBV29-1 to TRBJ1-1; D might be TRBD1 (5 bases). V was trimmed by 4 bases and J by 0 bases, leaving 9 bases between them. There are 13 residues in the CDR3. Germline V gene sequence: CDR1 SQVTM, CDR2 ANQGSEA. CDR3 DNA: TGCAGCGTTGCGGGACGATTGAACACTGAAGCTTTCTTT. The encoded protein is CSVAGRLNTEAFF.

V usage is TRBV5-1 and J usage is TRBJ1-3, with D possibly TRBD1 on 6 matching bases. This CDR3 is built from 15 residues. V was trimmed by 4 bases and J by 2 bases, leaving 13 bases between them. The germline V gene encodes CDR1 SGHRS and CDR2 YFSETQ. CDR3 amino acids: CASSAGGPTGNTIYF. As DNA, the CDR3 is TGCGCCAGCAGCGCCGGGGGCCCCACTGGAAACACCATATATTTT.

Remarks on this clone: Different DNA sequences within this sample yield the same CDR3. The chain carries TRBV7-2 and TRBJ2-2, with 10 nucleotides matching TRBD2. CDR3 length: 16 residues. Trimming at V came to 5 bases and at J to 2 bases, leaving 5 bases not matched to a gene. Germline CDR1 reads SGHTA; CDR2 reads FQGNSA. In DNA form, the CDR3 reads TGTGCCAGCAGCCCGAGGACTAGCGGCAACACCGGGGAGCTGTTTTTT. Encoded protein: CASSPRTSGNTGELFF.

The genes are TRBV7-3 and TRBJ1-6, with D possibly being TRBD1 (5 bases). V lost 6 bases and J 8 bases, leaving 14 bases between the germline ends. Germline loops: CDR1 SGHTA, CDR2 FQGTGA. There are 14 residues in the CDR3. The CDR3 nucleotides read TGTGCCAGCAGTCAGGGCAGCTTCGATTCACCCCTCCACTTT. Translated: CASSQGSFDSPLHF. The full variable domain, its missing parts supplied by reference TRBV7-3 and TRBJ1-6, is GAGVSQTPSNKVTEKGKYVELRCDPISGHTALYWYRQSLGQGPEFLIYFQGTGAADDSGLPNDRFFAVRPEGSVSTLKIQRTERGDSAVYLCASSQGSFDSPLHFGNGTRLTVT.

This clone was detected once. V gene TRBV6-1 combines with J gene TRBJ2-7; D remains ambiguous. The germline gives CDR1 MNHNS, CDR2 SASEGT. The CDR3 runs to 14 residues. The V and J ends lost 0 bases and 6 bases respectively, with 12 bases between them. The DNA for the CDR3 is TGTGCCAGCAGTGAAGCTAGCAGGTTCCGCGAGCAGTACTTC. This codes for CASSEASRFREQYF.

This clone has a handful of counts. At one end the junction does not follow the germline gene, possibly because of a read error. The V and J genes are TRBV7-7 and TRBJ1-1; perhaps TRBD1 as D (5 bases). Germline assignment: CDR1 SSHAT and CDR2 FNYEAQ (reference sequence). CDR3 length: 13 residues. This CDR3 is CASSPTGNTEAFF. CDR3 bases: TGTGCTAGCAGCCCTACAGGAAACACTGAAGCTTTCTTT.

A note on this clone: The sample carries other DNA sequences with the same CDR3. The chain combines TRBV5-1 with TRBJ1-3; maybe TRBD1 (5 bases). V was shortened by 0 bases and J by 0 bases, with 10 bases between the two germline ends. The CDR3 loop spans 16 amino acids. Germline loops: CDR1 SGHRS, CDR2 YFSETQ. The CDR3: CASSLAGLSSGNTIYF. CDR3 nucleotide sequence: TGCGCCAGCAGCTTGGCAGGGTTAAGCTCTGGAAACACCATATATTTT.

The gene calls are TRBV19 and TRBJ1-5; D unclear. V was pared by 4 bases and J by 7 bases, with 20 bases between. The CDR3 is made up of 16 amino acids. Germline CDR1 reads LNHDA; CDR2 reads SQIVND (reference sequence). CDR3 bases: TGTGCCAGTAGTACCCTCGGGGAGGGAATAGGACAGCCCCAGCATTTT. Its translation is CASSTLGEGIGQPQHF.

The V call is TRBV30, the J call TRBJ1-2; a weak D match, TRBD1 (6 bases). The CDR3 contains 14 residues. The germline V gene has CDR1 GTSNPN and CDR2 SVGIG (reference sequence). Trimming left V 0 bases short and J 4 bases short, with 12 bases between. CDR3 amino acids: CAWSVNEGGYGYTF. Written as DNA, the CDR3 is TGTGCCTGGAGTGTAAACGAGGGGGGCTATGGCTACACCTTC.

The CDR3 DNA is TGTGCCAGCAGTTCCCAGGGGAATGAAAAACTGTTTTTT. Its protein is CASSSQGNEKLFF. The chain employs TRBV11-2 and TRBJ1-4; D may be TRBD1 (6 bases). Germline V gives CDR1 SGHAT, CDR2 FQNNGV. Trimming took off 6 bases at V and 5 bases at J, with 10 bases between the two ends. The CDR3 has 13 residues.

V is TRBV10-2 and J is TRBJ2-3; D might be TRBD2 (6 bases). The CDR3 spans 13 residues. Germline-derived CDR1 and CDR2 are WSHSY and SAAADI. Trimming removed 4 bases from V and 10 bases from J, with 15 bases in between. In nucleotides, the CDR3 is TGCGCCAGCAGTGGGGCGGGAACCAGGGCGCAGTATTTT. Amino acids: CASSGAGTRAQYF.

The chain recombines TRBV27 with TRBJ1-6, with 8 bases fitting TRBD1. CDR3 length: 15 amino acids. Losses at the gene ends were 5 bases for V and 5 bases for J; bases not matched to a gene: 5. The germline V gene has CDR1 MNHEY and CDR2 SMNVEV (reference sequence). CDR3 loop: CASSPLDRDNSPLHF. The CDR3 region has the DNA TGTGCCAGCAGTCCCCTGGACAGGGATAATTCACCCCTCCACTTT.

The genes are TRBV9 and TRBJ1-2, with 8 bases fitting TRBD1. The V gene's germline CDR1 is SGDLS and CDR2 YYNGEE. V lost 4 bases to trimming and J lost 8 bases; unmatched junction nucleotides: 13. The CDR3 is 15 amino acids. The CDR3 coding sequence is TGTGCCAGCAGCCTAGACAGGGGCGCTTGGGGAGGCTACACCTTC. Translation: CASSLDRGAWGGYTF. The full variable domain, completed using reference TRBV9 and TRBJ1-2, is DSGVTQTPKHLITATGQRVTLRCSPRSGDLSVYWYQQSLDQGLQFLIQYYNGEERAKGNILERFSAQQFPDLHSELNLSSLELGDSALYFCASSLDRGAWGGYTFGSGTRLTVV.

V usage is TRBV7-6 and J usage is TRBJ2-7; 12 nucleotides align to TRBD2. Trimming took 5 bases from V and 2 from J; bases not matched to a gene: 7. Germline CDR1 SGHVS, CDR2 FNYEAQ. The CDR3 length is 16 residues. As DNA, the CDR3 is TGTGCCAGCAGCCCCGGGACTAGCGGGCGTGCCTACGAGCAGTACTTC. Its protein product is CASSPGTSGRAYEQYF.